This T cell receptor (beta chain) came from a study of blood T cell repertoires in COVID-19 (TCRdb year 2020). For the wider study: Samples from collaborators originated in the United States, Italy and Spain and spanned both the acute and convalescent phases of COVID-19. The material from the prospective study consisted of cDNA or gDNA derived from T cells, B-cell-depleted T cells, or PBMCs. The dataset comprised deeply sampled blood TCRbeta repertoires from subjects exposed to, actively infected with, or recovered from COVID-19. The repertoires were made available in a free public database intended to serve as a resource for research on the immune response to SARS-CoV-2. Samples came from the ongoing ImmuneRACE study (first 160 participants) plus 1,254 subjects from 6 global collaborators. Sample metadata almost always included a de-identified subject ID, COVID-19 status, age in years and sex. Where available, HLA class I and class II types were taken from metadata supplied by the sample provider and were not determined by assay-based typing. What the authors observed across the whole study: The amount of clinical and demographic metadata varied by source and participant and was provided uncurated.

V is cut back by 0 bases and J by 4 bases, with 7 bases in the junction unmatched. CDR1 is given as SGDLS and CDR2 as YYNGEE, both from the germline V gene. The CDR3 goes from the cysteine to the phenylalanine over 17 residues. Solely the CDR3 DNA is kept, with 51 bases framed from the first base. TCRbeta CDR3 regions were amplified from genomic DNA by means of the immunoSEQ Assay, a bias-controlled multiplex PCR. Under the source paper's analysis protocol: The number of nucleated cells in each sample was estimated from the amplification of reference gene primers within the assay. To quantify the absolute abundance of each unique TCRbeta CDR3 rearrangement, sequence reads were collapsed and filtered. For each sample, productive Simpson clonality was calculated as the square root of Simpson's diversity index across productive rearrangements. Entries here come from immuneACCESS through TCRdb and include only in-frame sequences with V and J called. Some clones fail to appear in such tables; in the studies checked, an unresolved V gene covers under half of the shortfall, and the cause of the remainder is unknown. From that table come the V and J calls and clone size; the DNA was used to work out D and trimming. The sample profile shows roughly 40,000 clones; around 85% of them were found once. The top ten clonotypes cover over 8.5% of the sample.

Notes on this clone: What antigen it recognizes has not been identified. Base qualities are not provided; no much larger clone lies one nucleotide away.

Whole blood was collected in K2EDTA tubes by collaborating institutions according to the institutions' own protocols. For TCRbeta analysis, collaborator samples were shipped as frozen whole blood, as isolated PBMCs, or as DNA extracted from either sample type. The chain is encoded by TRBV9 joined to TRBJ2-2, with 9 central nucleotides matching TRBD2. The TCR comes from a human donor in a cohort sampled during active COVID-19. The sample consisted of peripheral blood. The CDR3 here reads CASSVGAGGSATGELFF. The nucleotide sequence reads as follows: TGTGCCAGCAGCGTAGGAGCGGGAGGATCGGCCACCGGGGAGCTGTTTTTT. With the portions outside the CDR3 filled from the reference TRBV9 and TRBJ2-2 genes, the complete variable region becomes DSGVTQTPKHLITATGQRVTLRCSPRSGDLSVYWYQQSLDQGLQFLIQYYNGEERAKGNILERFSAQQFPDLHSELNLSSLELGDSALYFCASSVGAGGSATGELFFGEGSRLTVL.